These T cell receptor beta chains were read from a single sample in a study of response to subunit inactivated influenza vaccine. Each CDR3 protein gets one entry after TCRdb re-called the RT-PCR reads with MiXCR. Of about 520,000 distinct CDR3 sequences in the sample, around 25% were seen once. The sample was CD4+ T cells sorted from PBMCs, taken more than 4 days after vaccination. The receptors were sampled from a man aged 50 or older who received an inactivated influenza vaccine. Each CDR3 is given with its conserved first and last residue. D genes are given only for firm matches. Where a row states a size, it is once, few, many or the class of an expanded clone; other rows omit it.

TGTGCCAGCAGCGTTCGAGAAGCTTTCTTT CASSVREAFF TRBJ1-1 . TRBV9 .
TGCAGTGCGACCGGACAGAACTATGGCTACACCTTC CSATGQNYGYTF TRBJ1-2 . TRBV20-1 few
TGCGCCAGCAGCTTCGATGGACAGGCCTCCTACGAGCAGTACTTC CASSFDGQASYEQYF TRBJ2-7 TRBD1 TRBV5-1 many
TGTGCACCCCAGGCTTACAATGAGCAGTTCTTC CAPQAYNEQFF TRBJ2-1 . TRBV7-9 few
TGCAGTGCTAGTTTCGGACCGGACTACGAGCAGTACTTC CSASFGPDYEQYF TRBJ2-7 . TRBV20-1 .
TGTGCCAGCACTCCGACATCAACTAATGAAAAACTGTTTTTT CASTPTSTNEKLFF TRBJ1-4 . TRBV6-1 few
TGCAGTGCTAGAGATATGGTCAACGCTTACAATGAGCAGTTCTTC CSARDMVNAYNEQFF TRBJ2-1 . TRBV20-1 .
TGTGCCAGCAGCTTTGGCGGGGGGGCCGATGAGCAGTTCTTC CASSFGGGADEQFF TRBJ2-1 TRBD2 TRBV7-2 .
TGTGCCAGCAGCCAAGATCAGGGCACAAGCACAGATACGCAGTATTTT CASSQDQGTSTDTQYF TRBJ2-3 . TRBV4-2 .
TGTGCCAGCAGCTTATCGAGACTGCGAACGGAGACCCAGTACTTC CASSLSRLRTETQYF TRBJ2-5 . TRBV7-2 few
TGCGCCAGCAGCCAAGAAGGAGGGGACAATGAGCAGTTCTTC CASSQEGGDNEQFF TRBJ2-1 . TRBV4-3 few
TGTGCCATCAGTGGGCCCGGGACAGGGAGCCACGAGCAGTACTTC CAISGPGTGSHEQYF TRBJ2-7 TRBD1 TRBV2 .
TGTGCCAGCAGCCATGGCTATGGCTACACCTTC CASSHGYGYTF TRBJ1-2 . TRBV3-1 .
TGTGCCAGCAGCAGGGACAGGGTCTCTGAAGCTTTCTTT CASSRDRVSEAFF TRBJ1-1 TRBD1 TRBV11-3 few
TGTGCCAGCAGCTTGATAGGGGACAATGAGCAGTTCTTC CASSLIGDNEQFF TRBJ2-1 . TRBV5-6 .
TGCAGTGCCCCTCCCCCTCAGGGGATCCGGAGTACGCAGTATTTT CSAPPPQGIRSTQYF TRBJ2-3 . TRBV20-1 once
TGTGCCACCAGCAATACAGCCTCTGGGGCCAACGTCCTGACTTTC CATSNTASGANVLTF TRBJ2-6 . TRBV15 .
TGTGCCAGCGCTTGGACTAGCGGGTACAATGAGCAGTTCTTC CASAWTSGYNEQFF TRBJ2-1 TRBD2 TRBV12-3/TRBV12-4 few
TGCAGTGCTAGGAACCGGGACAGGGGAGGATACGAGCAGTACTTC CSARNRDRGGYEQYF TRBJ2-7 TRBD1 TRBV20-1 .
TGTGCCAGCAGTTTATTAGCAGGGGGCTTCACTGAAGCTTTCTTT CASSLLAGGFTEAFF TRBJ1-1 TRBD1 TRBV12-3/TRBV12-4 few
TGTGCCAGCAGCGTTTACCTAGGACAGGGTGAATCACCCCTCCACTTT CASSVYLGQGESPLHF TRBJ1-6 TRBD1 TRBV7-9 .
TGTGCCAGCAGCGTAGCAGATACGCAGTATTTT CASSVADTQYF TRBJ2-3 . TRBV9 many
TGCGCCAGCAGCGCTATGAGGGACACTGAAGCTTTCTTT CASSAMRDTEAFF TRBJ1-1 . TRBV5-1 .
TGCAGTGCCGGAGGGCGGGAAGATAGCACAGATACGCAGTATTTT CSAGGREDSTDTQYF TRBJ2-3 . TRBV20-1 .
TGCGCCAGCAGCGATGTGTGGGGCACAGATACGCAGTATTTT CASSDVWGTDTQYF TRBJ2-3 . TRBV5-1 once
TGTGCCACCAGCAGGGCACCCCCGGGAGCCTACGAGCAGTACTTC CATSRAPPGAYEQYF TRBJ2-7 . TRBV15 .
TGCAGTGCCAGGAACCTAGCGGGGGACAATGAGCAGTTCTTC CSARNLAGDNEQFF TRBJ2-1 TRBD2 TRBV20-1 few
TGCGCCAGCAGCTGGACTAGCCCCTGGAGGAATGAGCAGTTCTTC CASSWTSPWRNEQFF TRBJ2-1 TRBD2 TRBV5-1 .
TGTGCCAGCAGCTTAGGAAGACGTGAAAAACTGTTTTTT CASSLGRREKLFF TRBJ1-4 . TRBV7-8 .
TGCGCCAGCAGCCAACTAAGATGGATCAACACCGGGGAGCTGTTTTTT CASSQLRWINTGELFF TRBJ2-2 . TRBV4-1 .
TGTGCCAGCAGCCAGGGGACTAGTTCCGGGGAGCTGTTTTTT CASSQGTSSGELFF TRBJ2-2 TRBD2 TRBV3-1 few
TGTGCCAGCAGCGTAGCTACTACAACCTACAATGAGCAGTTCTTC CASSVATTTYNEQFF TRBJ2-1 . TRBV9 few
TGTGCCAGCAGGGGACTAGCGGGGGGGAACACCGGGGAGCTGTTTTTT CASRGLAGGNTGELFF TRBJ2-2 TRBD2 TRBV27 .
TGTGCCAGCAGCCAAGGGACAGGGCCCGGGGAGCTGTTTTTT CASSQGTGPGELFF TRBJ2-2 TRBD1 TRBV3-1 .
TGCAGTGTCTTTAAGTGGGGCACAGATACGCAGTATTTT CSVFKWGTDTQYF TRBJ2-3 . TRBV20-1 .
TGTGCCAGCAGTTTAGGGGGAACAGGGATCGGGGAGCTGTTTTTT CASSLGGTGIGELFF TRBJ2-2 . TRBV12-3/TRBV12-4 many
TGTGCCAGCAGCCCAGCGGGAGAATTGGGGGAGCTGTTTTTT CASSPAGELGELFF TRBJ2-2 TRBD2 TRBV11-3 .
TGTGCCAGCAGTTTTGGGTGGGGGACTGAAGCTTTCTTT CASSFGWGTEAFF TRBJ1-1 . TRBV12-3/TRBV12-4 few
TGTGCCATCAGTGAGTCGGACAGGTCCGGGGAGCTGTTTTTT CAISESDRSGELFF TRBJ2-2 TRBD1 TRBV10-3 .
TGCGCCAGCAGCGACCGGGACAGGGGATCGTACAATGAGCAGTTCTTC CASSDRDRGSYNEQFF TRBJ2-1 TRBD1 TRBV5-1 .
TGTGCCAGCTCACCGGAAAGGAACGAGCAGTACTTC CASSPERNEQYF TRBJ2-7 . TRBV18 many
TGCAGCGTGAAGGACCGGAGCTCCTACGAGCAGTACTTC CSVKDRSSYEQYF TRBJ2-7 . TRBV29-1 .
TGCGCCAGCTGCGTGGTTGCGGGAGAAGGCACAGATACGCAGTATTTT CASCVVAGEGTDTQYF TRBJ2-3 TRBD2 TRBV5-1 few
TGTGCCAGCAGCAACTCACAGGGGGCGCAAGAGACCCAGTACTTC CASSNSQGAQETQYF TRBJ2-5 TRBD1 TRBV4-2 few
TGCAGCCCCTTCAGGGGCACTGAAGCTTTCTTT CSPFRGTEAFF TRBJ1-1 . TRBV29-1 few
TGCAGCGTCCGAGGGGGGGCCACAGATACGCAGTATTTT CSVRGGATDTQYF TRBJ2-3 . TRBV29-1 .
TGTGCCAGCAGCCAAGAATTGGTGGGCGGTTCGGAGACCCAGTACTTC CASSQELVGGSETQYF TRBJ2-5 . TRBV4-2 few
TGTGCCAGCAGTTGGTCGGGACACCGACAAGAGACCCAGTACTTC CASSWSGHRQETQYF TRBJ2-5 . TRBV28 .
TGTGCCAGCAGCTGGGAGGCGTATGATACGCAGTATTTT CASSWEAYDTQYF TRBJ2-3 . TRBV7-3 many
TGTGCCAGCAGTTTAGCCCTATTCACGCGGGACACTGAAGCTTTCTTT CASSLALFTRDTEAFF TRBJ1-1 . TRBV12-3/TRBV12-4 many
TGCGCCAGCAGCCTTTTTCCAGACAATGAGCAGTTCTTC CASSLFPDNEQFF TRBJ2-1 . TRBV4-3 .
TGCGCCAGCAGCTGGACAGGGGGCGCGAACACCGGGGAGCTGTTTTTT CASSWTGGANTGELFF TRBJ2-2 TRBD1 TRBV5-1 .
TGTGCCAGCAGCTCTGGCGGGAGGGCCGTAAATGAGCAGTTCTTC CASSSGGRAVNEQFF TRBJ2-1 TRBD2 TRBV7-9 few
TGTGCCAGCAGCTCAACTAGCGGGGGGGCAGAGACCCAGTACTTC CASSSTSGGAETQYF TRBJ2-5 TRBD2 TRBV7-2 few
TGCAGCGTTAGCCTGATCCAAGAGACCCAGTACTTC CSVSLIQETQYF TRBJ2-5 . TRBV29-1 few
TGTGCCAGCAGTCCCCCTCAGGGGAGTTCAGATACGCAGTATTTT CASSPPQGSSDTQYF TRBJ2-3 . TRBV28 .
TGTGCCAGCTCACCCATGACTAGCGGGTCTCTAGAGACCCAGTACTTC CASSPMTSGSLETQYF TRBJ2-5 TRBD2 TRBV18 few
TGTGCCAGCACCTTGAGGGTAGCGGGACCGTCAGATACGCAGTATTTT CASTLRVAGPSDTQYF TRBJ2-3 TRBD2 TRBV12-3/TRBV12-4 once
TGCTGTGCTAGAAAACCAGGACTAGCGGGGTACTACGAGCAGTACTTC CCARKPGLAGYYEQYF TRBJ2-7 TRBD2 TRBV20-1 few
TGCGCCAGCAGCTTGACCTCAGGGGGGAAGTCCTACGAGCAGTACTTC CASSLTSGGKSYEQYF TRBJ2-7 . TRBV5-1 .